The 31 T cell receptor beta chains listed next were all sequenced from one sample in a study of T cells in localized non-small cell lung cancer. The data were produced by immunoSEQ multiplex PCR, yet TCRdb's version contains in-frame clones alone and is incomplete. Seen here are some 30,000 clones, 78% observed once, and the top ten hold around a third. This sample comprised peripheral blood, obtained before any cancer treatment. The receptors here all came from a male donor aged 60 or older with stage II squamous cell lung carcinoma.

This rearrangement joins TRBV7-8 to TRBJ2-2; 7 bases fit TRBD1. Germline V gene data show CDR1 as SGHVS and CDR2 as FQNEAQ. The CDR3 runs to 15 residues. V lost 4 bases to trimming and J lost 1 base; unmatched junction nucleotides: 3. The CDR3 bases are TGTGCCAGCAGCTCGAGGACAGGGAACACCGGGGAGCTGTTTTTT. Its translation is CASSSRTGNTGELFF.

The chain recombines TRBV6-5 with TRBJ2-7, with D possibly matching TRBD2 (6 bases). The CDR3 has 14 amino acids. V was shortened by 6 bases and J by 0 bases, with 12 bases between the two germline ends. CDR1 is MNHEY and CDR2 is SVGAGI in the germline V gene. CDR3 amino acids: CASRQAGISYEQYF. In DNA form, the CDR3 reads TGTGCCAGCAGACAAGCGGGCATCTCCTACGAGCAGTACTTC.

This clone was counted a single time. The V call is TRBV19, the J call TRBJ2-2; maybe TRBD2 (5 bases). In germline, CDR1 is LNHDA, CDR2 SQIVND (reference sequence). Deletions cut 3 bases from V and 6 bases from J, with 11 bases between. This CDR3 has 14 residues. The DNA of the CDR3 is TGTGCCAGTAGTATTTGGGCTAGCTCCGGGGAGCTGTTTTTT. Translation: CASSIWASSGELFF.

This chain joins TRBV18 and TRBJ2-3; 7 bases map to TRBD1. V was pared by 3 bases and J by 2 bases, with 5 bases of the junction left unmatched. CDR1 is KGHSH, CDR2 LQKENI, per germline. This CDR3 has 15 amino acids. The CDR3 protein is CASSPYRGDTDTQYF. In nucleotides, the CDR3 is TGTGCCAGCTCACCCTACAGGGGAGACACAGATACGCAGTATTTT.

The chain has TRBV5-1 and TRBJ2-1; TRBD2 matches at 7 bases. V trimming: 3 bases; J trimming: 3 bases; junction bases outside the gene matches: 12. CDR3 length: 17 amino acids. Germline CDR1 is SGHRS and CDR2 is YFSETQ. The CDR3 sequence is CASSSRPPSGNYNEQFF. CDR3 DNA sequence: TGCGCCAGCAGCTCCCGCCCACCTAGCGGTAACTACAATGAGCAGTTCTTC.

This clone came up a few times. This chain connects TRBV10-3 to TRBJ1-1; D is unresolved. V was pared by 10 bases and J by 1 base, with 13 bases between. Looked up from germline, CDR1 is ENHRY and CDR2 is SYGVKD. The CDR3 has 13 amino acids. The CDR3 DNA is TGTGCCAGGCGCCGAGGAGAGAACACTGAAGCTTTCTTT. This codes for CARRRGENTEAFF.

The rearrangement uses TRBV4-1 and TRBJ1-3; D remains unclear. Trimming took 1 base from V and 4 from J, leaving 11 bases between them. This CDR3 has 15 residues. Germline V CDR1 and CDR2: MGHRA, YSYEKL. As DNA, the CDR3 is TGCGCCAGCAGCCAAGTTGCGGCAGGCGGAAACACCATATATTTT. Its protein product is CASSQVAAGGNTIYF.

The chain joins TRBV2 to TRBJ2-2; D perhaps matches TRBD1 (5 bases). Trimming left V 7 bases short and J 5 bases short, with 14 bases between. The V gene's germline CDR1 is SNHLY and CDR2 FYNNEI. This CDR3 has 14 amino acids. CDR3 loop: CASTLTDITGELFF. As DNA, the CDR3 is TGTGCCAGCACGCTGACAGACATTACCGGGGAGCTGTTTTTT.

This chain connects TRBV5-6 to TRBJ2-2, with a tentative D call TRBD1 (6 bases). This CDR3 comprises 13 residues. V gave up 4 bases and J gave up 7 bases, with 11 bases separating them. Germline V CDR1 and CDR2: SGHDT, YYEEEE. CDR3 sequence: CASSLTGIGELFF. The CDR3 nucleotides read TGTGCCAGCAGCCTCACAGGGATCGGGGAGCTGTTTTTT.

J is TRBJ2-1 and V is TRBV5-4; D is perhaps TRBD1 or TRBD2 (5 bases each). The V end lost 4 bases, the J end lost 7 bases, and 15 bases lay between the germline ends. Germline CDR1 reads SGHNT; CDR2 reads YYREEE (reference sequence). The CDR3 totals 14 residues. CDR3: CASSLVSGTNEQFF. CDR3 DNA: TGTGCCAGCAGCCTAGTATCAGGGACGAATGAGCAGTTCTTC.

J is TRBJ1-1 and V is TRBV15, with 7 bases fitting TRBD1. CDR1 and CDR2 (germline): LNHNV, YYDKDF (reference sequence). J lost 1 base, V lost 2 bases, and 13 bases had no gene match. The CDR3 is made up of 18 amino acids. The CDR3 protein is CATSRSGQVGAPNTEAFF. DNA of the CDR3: TGTGCCACCAGCAGATCCGGACAGGTAGGGGCCCCGAACACTGAAGCTTTCTTT. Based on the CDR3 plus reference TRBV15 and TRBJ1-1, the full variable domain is DAMVIQNPRYQVTQFGKPVTLSCSQTLNHNVMYWYQQKSSQAPKLLFHYYDKDFNNEADTPDNFQSRRPNTSFCFLDIRSPGLGDTAMYLCATSRSGQVGAPNTEAFFGQGTRLTVV.

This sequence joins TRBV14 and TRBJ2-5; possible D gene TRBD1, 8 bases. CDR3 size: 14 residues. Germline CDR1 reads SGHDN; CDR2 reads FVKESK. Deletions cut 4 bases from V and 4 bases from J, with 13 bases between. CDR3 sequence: CASSPTGEGETQYF. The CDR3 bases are TGTGCCAGCAGCCCGACAGGGGAGGGAGAGACCCAGTACTTC. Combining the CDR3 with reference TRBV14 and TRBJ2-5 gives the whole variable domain EAGVTQFPSHSVIEKGQTVTLRCDPISGHDNLYWYRRVMGKEIKFLLHFVKESKQDESGMPNNRFLAERTGGTYSTLKVQPAELEDSGVYFCASSPTGEGETQYFGPGTRLLVL.

CDR3 in amino acids: CASSLFSGGANNEQFF. In nucleotides, the CDR3 is TGTGCCAGCAGTTTATTTAGCGGGGGGGCCAACAATGAGCAGTTCTTC. This chain links TRBV7-3 with TRBJ2-1; TRBD2 matches 11 bases. V dropped 6 bases and J dropped 5; count of bases not matched to a gene: 9. The CDR3 is made up of 16 amino acids. The germline CDR1 and CDR2 sequences are SGHTA and FQGTGA. Variable domain in full (rest from reference TRBV7-3 and TRBJ2-1): GAGVSQTPSNKVTEKGKYVELRCDPISGHTALYWYRQSLGQGPEFLIYFQGTGAADDSGLPNDRFFAVRPEGSVSTLKIQRTERGDSAVYLCASSLFSGGANNEQFFGPGTRLTVL.

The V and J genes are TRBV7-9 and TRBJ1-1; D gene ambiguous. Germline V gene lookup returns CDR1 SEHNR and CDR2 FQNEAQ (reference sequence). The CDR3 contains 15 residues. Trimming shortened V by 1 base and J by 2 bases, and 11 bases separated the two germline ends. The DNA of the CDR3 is TGTGCCAGCAGCTTAGGGTTCGCCGAAAACACTGAAGCTTTCTTT. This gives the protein CASSLGFAENTEAFF.

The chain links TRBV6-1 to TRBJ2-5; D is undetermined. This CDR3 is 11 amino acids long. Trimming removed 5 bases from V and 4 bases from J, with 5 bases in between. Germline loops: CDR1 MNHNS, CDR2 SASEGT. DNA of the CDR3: TGTGCCAGCAGTACGGGAGAGACCCAGTACTTC. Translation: CASSTGETQYF.

CDR3: CASSLGGSSGYTF. As DNA, the CDR3 is TGCGCCAGCAGCTTGGGGGGATCGTCTGGCTACACCTTC. The V gene is TRBV5-1, the J gene TRBJ1-2; D ambiguous. Germline CDR1 SGHRS, CDR2 YFSETQ. The V end was cut by 0 bases, the J end by 7 bases, with 10 bases between. This CDR3 has 13 residues.

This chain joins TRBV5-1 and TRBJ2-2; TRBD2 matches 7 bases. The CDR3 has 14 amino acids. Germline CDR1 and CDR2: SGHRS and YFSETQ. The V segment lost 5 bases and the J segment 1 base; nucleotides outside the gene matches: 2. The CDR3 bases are TGCGCCAGCAGATCTAGCGGGAACACCGGGGAGCTGTTTTTT. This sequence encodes CASRSSGNTGELFF. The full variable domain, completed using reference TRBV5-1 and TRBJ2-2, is KAGVTQTPRYLIKTRGQQVTLSCSPISGHRSVSWYQQTPGQGLQFLFEYFSETQRNKGNFPGRFSGRQFSNSRSEMNVSTLELGDSALYLCASRSSGNTGELFFGEGSRLTVL.

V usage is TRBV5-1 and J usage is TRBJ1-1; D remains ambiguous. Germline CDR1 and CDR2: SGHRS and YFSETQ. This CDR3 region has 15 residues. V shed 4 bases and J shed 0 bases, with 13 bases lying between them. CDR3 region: CASSQKPGMNTEAFF. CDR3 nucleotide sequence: TGCGCCAGCAGCCAAAAACCGGGAATGAACACTGAAGCTTTCTTT.

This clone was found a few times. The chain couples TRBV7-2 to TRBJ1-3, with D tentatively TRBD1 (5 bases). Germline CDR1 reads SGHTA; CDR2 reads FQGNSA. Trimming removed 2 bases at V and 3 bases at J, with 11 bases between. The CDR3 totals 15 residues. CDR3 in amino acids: CASSLIRGSGNTIYF. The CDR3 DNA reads TGTGCCAGCAGCTTAATAAGGGGTAGTGGAAACACCATATATTTT.

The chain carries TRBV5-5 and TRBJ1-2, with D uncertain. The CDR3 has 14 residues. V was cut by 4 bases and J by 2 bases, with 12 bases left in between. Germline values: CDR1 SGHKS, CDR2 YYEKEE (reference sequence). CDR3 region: CASSPQAENYGYTF. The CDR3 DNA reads TGTGCCAGCAGCCCCCAGGCAGAAAACTATGGCTACACCTTC.

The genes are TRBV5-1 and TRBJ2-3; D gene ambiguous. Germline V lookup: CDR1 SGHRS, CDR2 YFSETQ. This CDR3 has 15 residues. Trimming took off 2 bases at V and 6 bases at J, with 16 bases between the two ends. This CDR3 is CASSFDTILGDTQYF. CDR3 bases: TGCGCCAGCAGCTTCGACACCATCCTGGGCGATACGCAGTATTTT.

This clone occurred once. DNA for the CDR3: TGTGCCAGCTCAGGACTAGCGGAATCCTACGAGCAGTACTTC. Translation gives CASSGLAESYEQYF. The rearrangement joins TRBV18 to TRBJ2-5; 10 nucleotides match TRBD2. The DNA end is a closer match to TRBJ2-7, so the J assignment may be wrong. CDR1 and CDR2 (germline): KGHSH, LQKENI. The CDR3 spans 14 residues.

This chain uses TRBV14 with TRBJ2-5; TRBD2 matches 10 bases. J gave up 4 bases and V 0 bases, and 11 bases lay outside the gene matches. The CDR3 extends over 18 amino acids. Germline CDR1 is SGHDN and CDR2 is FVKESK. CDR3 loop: CASSQEGSGRARGETQYF. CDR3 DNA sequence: TGTGCCAGCAGCCAAGAGGGAAGCGGGAGGGCCAGGGGAGAGACCCAGTACTTC.

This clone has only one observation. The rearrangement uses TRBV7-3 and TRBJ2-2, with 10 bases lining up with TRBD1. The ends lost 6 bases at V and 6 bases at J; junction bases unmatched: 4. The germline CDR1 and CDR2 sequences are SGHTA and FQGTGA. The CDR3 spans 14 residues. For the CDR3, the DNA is TGTGCCAGCAGGACGACAGGGGGCCCCGGGGAGCTGTTTTTT. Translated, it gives CASRTTGGPGELFF.

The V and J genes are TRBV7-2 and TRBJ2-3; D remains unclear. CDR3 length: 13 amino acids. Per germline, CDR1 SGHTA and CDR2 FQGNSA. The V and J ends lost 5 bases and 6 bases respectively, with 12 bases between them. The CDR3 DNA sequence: TGTGCCAGCAGCCCCTCGCCGGTCGATACGCAGTATTTT. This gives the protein CASSPSPVDTQYF.

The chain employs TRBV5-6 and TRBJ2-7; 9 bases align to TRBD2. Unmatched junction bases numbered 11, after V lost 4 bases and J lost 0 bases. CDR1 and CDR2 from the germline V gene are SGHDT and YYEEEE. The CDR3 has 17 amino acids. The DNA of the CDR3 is TGTGCCAGCAGCAGAAACCGCGGGGGGGCTTTCTCCTACGAGCAGTACTTC. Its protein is CASSRNRGGAFSYEQYF.

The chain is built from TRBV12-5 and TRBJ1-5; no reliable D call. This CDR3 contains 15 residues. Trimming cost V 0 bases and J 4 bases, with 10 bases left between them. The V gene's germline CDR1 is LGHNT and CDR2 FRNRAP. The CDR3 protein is CASGLVAWGNQPQHF. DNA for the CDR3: TGTGCTAGTGGTTTGGTAGCTTGGGGAAATCAGCCCCAGCATTTT.

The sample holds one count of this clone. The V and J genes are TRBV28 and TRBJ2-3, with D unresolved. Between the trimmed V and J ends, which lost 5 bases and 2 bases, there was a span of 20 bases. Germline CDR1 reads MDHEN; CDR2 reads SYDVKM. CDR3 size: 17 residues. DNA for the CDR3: TGTGCCAGCAGTCCCCCGGCCCACCCCCAGAACACAGATACGCAGTATTTT. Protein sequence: CASSPPAHPQNTDTQYF.

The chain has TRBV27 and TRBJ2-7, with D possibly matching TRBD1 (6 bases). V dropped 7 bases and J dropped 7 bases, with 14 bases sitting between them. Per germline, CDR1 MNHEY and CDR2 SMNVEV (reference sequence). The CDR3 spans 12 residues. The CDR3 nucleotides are TGTGCCAGCACTCGAGGGGGTGGGGAGCAGTACTTC. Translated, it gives CASTRGGGEQYF.

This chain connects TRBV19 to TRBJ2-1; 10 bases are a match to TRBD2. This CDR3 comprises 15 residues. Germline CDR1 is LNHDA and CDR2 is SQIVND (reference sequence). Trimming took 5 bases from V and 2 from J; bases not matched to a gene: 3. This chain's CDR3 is CASSAGTSAYNEQFF. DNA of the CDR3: TGTGCCAGTAGTGCCGGGACTAGCGCCTACAATGAGCAGTTCTTC.

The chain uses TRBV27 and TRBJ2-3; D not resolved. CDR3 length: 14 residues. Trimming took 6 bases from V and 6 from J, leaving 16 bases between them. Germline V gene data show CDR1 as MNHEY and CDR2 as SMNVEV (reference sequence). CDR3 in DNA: TGTGCCAGCAGGATACGGGCCACCCGTGATACGCAGTATTTT. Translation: CASRIRATRDTQYF.